The 16 T cell receptor beta chains below were found in one sample sequenced in a study of blood T cell repertoires in COVID-19 (dated by TCRdb to the early 2020s). The library was generated by the immunoSEQ multiplex PCR assay. TCRdb mirrors the immuneACCESS table, restricted to in-frame sequences. Some clones are absent from its copies; in checked studies, under half trace to an unresolved V gene, and the reason for the others is unknown. This sample gives some 76,000 clones in total; around nine tenths of them show up just once. Around 5.8% of the sample comes from the top ten. Sequencing was done on a sample of peripheral blood. These receptors were collected from a human donor in a cohort sampled during active COVID-19.

This chain uses TRBV10-3 with TRBJ1-1, with a tentative D call TRBD1 (6 bases). CDR1 is ENHRY and CDR2 is SYGVKD in the germline V gene. The V end lost 2 bases, the J end lost 2 bases, and 9 bases lay between the germline ends. The CDR3 covers 14 residues. CDR3 nucleotides: TGTGCCATCAGTGAGACAGGGATTAACACTGAAGCTTTCTTT. Its translation: CAISETGINTEAFF.

The chain links TRBV6-5 to TRBJ2-5, with 7 bases that match TRBD2. This CDR3 is built from 14 residues. J gave up 5 bases and V 0 bases, and 3 bases lay outside the gene matches. The germline V gene has CDR1 MNHEY and CDR2 SVGAGI. The CDR3 DNA reads as TGTGCCAGCAGTTACTCGGTGGGGGGGGAGACCCAGTACTTC. Residues: CASSYSVGGETQYF.

The chain couples TRBV9 to TRBJ2-1, with TRBD2 matching 14 bases. CDR3 size: 16 residues. With V trimmed by 3 bases and J by 5 bases, 4 bases remained unmatched. Germline CDR1 and CDR2: SGDLS and YYNGEE. The CDR3 DNA is TGTGCCAGCAGCGCAGGGACTAGCGGGGGCGACAATGAGCAGTTCTTC. This encodes CASSAGTSGGDNEQFF.

This clone is a singleton in its sample. This chain uses TRBV5-1 with TRBJ1-4; the match to TRBD1 covers 7 bases. The V gene end was trimmed by 4 bases and the J gene end by 8 bases; junction bases not matched to a gene: 11. This CDR3 is 15 amino acids long. From germline, CDR1 is SGHRS and CDR2 YFSETQ. CDR3 nucleotide sequence: TGCGCCAGCAGCGGGCTGGGACAGCGGGGGGAAAAACTGTTTTTT. Translation gives CASSGLGQRGEKLFF.

A few counts support this clone. This sequence joins TRBV5-6 and TRBJ1-6; TRBD1 aligns across 9 bases. Germline trimming cut 0 bases from V and 5 bases from J; bases unmatched to any gene: 0. CDR3 length equals 15 residues. Germline values: CDR1 SGHDT, CDR2 YYEEEE. CDR3 bases: TGTGCCAGCAGCTTGGGGACAGGGGATAATTCACCCCTCCACTTT. It codes for CASSLGTGDNSPLHF.

This clone was counted once. The rearrangement joins TRBV5-8 to TRBJ1-5; 7 bases match TRBD1. Germline CDR1 reads SGHTS; CDR2 reads YDEGEE. With 0 bases clipped from V and 6 bases from J, the junction kept 6 bases outside the gene matches. This CDR3 has 15 residues. The CDR3, as DNA: TGTGCCAGCAGCTTGGACCAGGGGGACAGTCAGCCCCAGCATTTT. Protein product: CASSLDQGDSQPQHF.

The chain joins TRBV5-1 to TRBJ1-2; D uncertain. This CDR3 region has 13 residues. V was shortened by 2 bases and J by 4 bases, with 9 bases between the two germline ends. Germline CDR1 is SGHRS and CDR2 is YFSETQ. CDR3 amino acids: CASSFSTGYGYTF. The CDR3 DNA follows: TGCGCCAGCAGCTTTTCGACGGGCTATGGCTACACCTTC.

CDR3 in amino acids: CASSPGVRTDTQYF. CDR3 sequence (DNA): TGTGCCAGCAGCCCCGGGGTTCGTACAGATACGCAGTATTTT. The J gene is TRBJ2-3, the V gene TRBV7-2, with D perhaps matching TRBD2 (5 bases). Trimming removed 5 bases at V and 3 bases at J, with 12 bases between. From germline, CDR1 is SGHTA and CDR2 FQGNSA. The CDR3 sequence is 14 residues long.

V is TRBV6-5 and J is TRBJ2-7; D perhaps matches TRBD1 (5 bases). The V end was cut by 1 base, the J end by 5 bases, with 15 bases between. This CDR3 has 15 amino acids. CDR1 MNHEY and CDR2 SVGAGI come from the germline V gene. The CDR3 spells CASSYWGSPPNEQYF. The DNA for the CDR3 is TGTGCCAGCAGTTACTGGGGCAGTCCTCCTAACGAGCAGTACTTC.

This chain joins TRBV19 and TRBJ1-1; D unclear. Deletions cut 5 bases from V and 0 bases from J, with 13 bases between. The CDR3 loop spans 15 amino acids. Germline V gene sequence: CDR1 LNHDA, CDR2 SQIVND (reference sequence). The chain's CDR3 is CASSPRVQLNTEAFF. The CDR3 DNA follows: TGTGCCAGTAGTCCGAGGGTCCAGCTGAACACTGAAGCTTTCTTT. The variable domain in full, with the rest retrieved from reference TRBV19 and TRBJ1-1, is DGGITQSPKYLFRKEGQNVTLSCEQNLNHDAMYWYRQDPGQGLRLIYYSQIVNDFQKGDIAEGYSVSREKKESFPLTVTSAQKNPTAFYLCASSPRVQLNTEAFFGQGTRLTVV.

The CDR3 loop is CASSQGSGRRDNEQFF. The CDR3 DNA is TGTGCCAGCAGCCAAGGTAGCGGGCGTCGGGACAATGAGCAGTTCTTC. The rearrangement links TRBV3-1 (or the pseudogene TRBV3-2) to TRBJ2-1, with 7 nucleotides matching TRBD2. This CDR3 contains 16 residues. Germline CDR1 LGHDT, CDR2 YNNKEL (reference sequence). With V trimmed by 1 base and J by 5 bases, 8 bases remained unmatched.

The V and J genes are TRBV2 and TRBJ2-5; 8 bases fit TRBD2. Germline V CDR1 and CDR2: SNHLY, FYNNEI. The junction had 5 bases not matched to a gene; V was cut back by 5 bases and J by 3 bases. This CDR3 has 14 amino acids. The CDR3 spells CASSPRGGKETQYF. The CDR3 DNA is TGTGCCAGCAGTCCACGGGGGGGTAAAGAGACCCAGTACTTC. The entire variable domain, with the rest obtained from reference TRBV2 and TRBJ2-5, is as follows: EPEVTQTPSHQVTQMGQEVILRCVPISNHLYFYWYRQILGQKVEFLVSFYNNEISEKSEIFDDQFSVERPDGSNFTLKIRSTKLEDSAMYFCASSPRGGKETQYFGPGTRLLVL.

This clone appeared once. The chain joins TRBV19 to TRBJ1-6; the match to TRBD1 covers 8 bases. Germline-derived CDR1 and CDR2 are LNHDA and SQIVND (reference sequence). The ends lost 5 bases at V and 7 bases at J; junction bases unmatched: 7. CDR3 length equals 15 residues. The CDR3 coding sequence is TGTGCCAGTAGTCCCCCGGCAGGGGGCAATTCACCCCTCCACTTT. Its translation is CASSPPAGGNSPLHF.

The V and J genes are TRBV7-9 and TRBJ1-2, with a tentative D call TRBD1 (5 bases). Trimming cost V 6 bases and J 3 bases, with 11 bases left between them. The germline V gene has CDR1 SEHNR and CDR2 FQNEAQ (reference sequence). The CDR3 has 13 residues. CDR3 bases: TGTGCCAGCAGACTAGGGGAGGACTATGGCTACACCTTC. Protein sequence: CASRLGEDYGYTF.

This clone has just a few counts. The chain carries TRBV19 and TRBJ1-5; no definite D call. Germline CDR1 is LNHDA and CDR2 is SQIVND (reference sequence). Between the trimmed V and J ends, which lost 1 base and 1 base, there was a span of 11 bases. The CDR3 loop spans 16 amino acids. CDR3 DNA sequence: TGTGCCAGTAGTATAGTAGCGAAGAGCAGCAATCAGCCCCAGCATTTT. Its protein product is CASSIVAKSSNQPQHF. Drawing the rest from reference TRBV19 and TRBJ1-5, the complete variable domain is DGGITQSPKYLFRKEGQNVTLSCEQNLNHDAMYWYRQDPGQGLRLIYYSQIVNDFQKGDIAEGYSVSREKKESFPLTVTSAQKNPTAFYLCASSIVAKSSNQPQHFGDGTRLSIL.

This clone was seen just once. This chain joins TRBV2 and TRBJ1-1; 8 positions match TRBD1. The CDR3 has 15 amino acids. The V gene's germline CDR1 is SNHLY and CDR2 FYNNEI. After removal of 2 bases from V and 3 bases from J, the junction contained 5 bases not matched to a gene. The CDR3, as DNA: TGTGCCAGCAGTGAATTGAACAGGGGGGACACTGAAGCTTTCTTT. Protein: CASSELNRGDTEAFF.